This is a list of T cell receptor beta chains from one sample in a study of OX40 agonist ivuxolimab in advanced cancers. The table came from immunoSEQ multiplex PCR; TCRdb's copy has only in-frame clones and leaves some out. In the table there are 84,000 or so clones, about 88% of which are singletons. This material consisted of CD4+ or CD8+ T cells sorted from blood, taken in a trial of the OX40 agonist ivuxolimab. Source of these receptors: an adult with an advanced solid tumor such as melanoma, head and neck, liver or kidney cancer. CDR3s include the opening cysteine and the closing phenylalanine or tryptophan. The D gene is left open where the match is weak. Clone size is not always given. Where it is, it says once, few, many or a class for expanded clones.

clone size | J gene | D gene | V gene | CDR3 protein | CDR3 DNA
. | TRBJ1-5 | TRBD1 | TRBV6-1 | CASSANRGRSNQPQHF | TGTGCCAGCAGTGCAAACAGGGGTAGAAGCAATCAGCCCCAGCATTTT
. | TRBJ2-4 | TRBD1 | TRBV5-6 | CASSPPGTGKNIQYF | TGTGCCAGCAGCCCCCCGGGGACAGGGAAAAACATTCAGTACTTC
. | TRBJ1-2 | . | TRBV19 | CASSKRTANFNYGYTF | TGTGCCAGTAGTAAAAGGACAGCTAACTTTAACTATGGCTACACCTTC
. | TRBJ1-1 | TRBD1 | TRBV7-9 | CASSLVTGGRAMNTEAFF | TGTGCCAGCAGCTTAGTTACAGGGGGCAGGGCGATGAACACTGAAGCTTTCTTT
. | TRBJ1-2 | . | TRBV30 | CAWSREGSGYGYTF | TGTGCCTGGAGCCGTGAAGGGTCGGGCTATGGCTACACCTTC
. | TRBJ1-6 | . | TRBV10-1 | CASSESPWDSPLHF | TGCGCCAGCAGTGAGTCGCCCTGGGATTCACCCCTCCACTTT
. | TRBJ1-3 | . | TRBV5-8 | CASSRLSSGNTIYF | TGTGCCAGCAGCCGCCTTAGCTCTGGAAACACCATATATTTT
. | TRBJ1-2 | . | TRBV6-5 | CASRDTNYGYTF | TGTGCCAGCAGGGATACTAACTATGGCTACACCTTC
. | TRBJ2-5 | TRBD2 | TRBV6-5 | CASRTSGGLQETQYF | TGTGCCAGCAGGACAAGCGGGGGCCTCCAAGAGACCCAGTACTTC
. | TRBJ1-1 | . | TRBV5-8 | CASSLRRGRVSFF | TGTGCCAGCAGCTTAAGAAGGGGCAGGGTCTCTTTCTTT
. | TRBJ1-1 | . | TRBV7-6 | CASRSDSAGRAFF | TGTGCCAGCAGATCGGACAGCGCCGGGAGGGCTTTCTTT
. | TRBJ1-2 | . | TRBV27 | CASSHGLADGYTF | TGTGCCAGCAGTCACGGCCTGGCGGATGGCTACACCTTC
. | TRBJ2-5 | . | TRBV6-1 | CASSDQGGQIQETQYF | TGTGCCAGCAGTGATCAGGGGGGACAGATCCAAGAGACCCAGTACTTC
. | TRBJ1-1 | TRBD1 | TRBV5-5 | CASSLRSGGRKAFF | TGTGCCAGCAGCTTGAGATCAGGGGGGCGTAAAGCTTTCTTT
many | TRBJ2-7 | . | TRBV6-6 | CASSSPTLGSYEQYF | TGTGCCAGCAGTTCCCCAACACTGGGATCCTACGAGCAGTACTTC
. | TRBJ2-4 | TRBD2 | TRBV7-2 | CASSLVPAGVTIQYF | TGTGCCAGCAGCTTAGTCCCAGCGGGGGTCACTATTCAGTACTTC
. | TRBJ2-7 | TRBD1 | TRBV5-1 | CASSLSGQGLYEQYF | TGCGCCAGCAGCTTATCGGGACAGGGTCTTTACGAGCAGTACTTC
. | TRBJ1-2 | TRBD1 | TRBV4-2 | CASSQPKTGTHYGYTF | TGTGCCAGCAGCCAACCTAAGACAGGGACTCACTATGGCTACACCTTC
. | TRBJ1-1 | . | TRBV29-1 | CSATAAATEAFF | TGCAGCGCGACCGCCGCGGCTACTGAAGCTTTCTTT
. | TRBJ2-5 | . | TRBV7-2 | CASSGRVGETQYF | TGTGCCAGCAGTGGCCGAGTGGGAGAGACCCAGTACTTC
. | TRBJ2-2 | TRBD1 | TRBV7-8 | CASSPWTGPGELFF | TGTGCCAGCAGCCCCTGGACAGGCCCCGGGGAGCTGTTTTTT
. | TRBJ1-1 | TRBD1 | TRBV7-3 | CASSQGAKSEAFF | TGTGCCAGCAGCCAGGGGGCGAAGTCTGAAGCTTTCTTT
. | TRBJ1-6 | TRBD1 | TRBV10-3 | CAISESAQGGNSPLHF | TGTGCCATCAGTGAGTCCGCCCAGGGGGGTAATTCACCCCTCCACTTT
. | TRBJ1-2 | . | TRBV5-6 | CASSLAGRAANYGYTF | TGTGCCAGCAGCTTGGCGGGCCGGGCGGCTAACTATGGCTACACCTTC
. | TRBJ1-5 | TRBD1 | TRBV6-5 | CASSSRTGISNQPQHF | TGTGCCAGCAGTTCACGGACAGGTATTAGCAATCAGCCCCAGCATTTT
few | TRBJ1-1 | . | TRBV29-1 | CSAEDTEAFF | TGCAGCGCTGAGGACACTGAAGCTTTCTTT
. | TRBJ2-6 | . | TRBV2 | CASRPPTGSGANVLTF | TGTGCCAGCAGGCCACCCACAGGGTCTGGGGCCAACGTCCTGACTTTC
. | TRBJ2-7 | . | TRBV6-1 | CASSEVRGQHYEQYF | TGTGCCAGCAGTGAAGTAAGGGGACAACACTACGAGCAGTACTTC
. | TRBJ2-7 | TRBD2 | TRBV11-1 | CASSPPGGPLSYEQYF | TGTGCCAGCAGCCCGCCGGGGGGGCCCCTCTCCTACGAGCAGTACTTC
. | TRBJ2-2 | TRBD1 | TRBV6-5 | CASSYLQGATGELFF | TGTGCCAGCAGTTACTTACAGGGGGCGACCGGGGAGCTGTTTTTT
. | TRBJ2-5 | TRBD2 | TRBV19 | CASSIGGGLAGGSKTQYF | TGTGCCAGTAGTATAGGTGGAGGACTAGCGGGGGGCTCGAAGACCCAGTACTTC
. | TRBJ1-1 | TRBD1 | TRBV19 | CATGGGDQERAFF | TGTGCCACAGGGGGGGGTGATCAAGAAAGGGCTTTCTTT
. | TRBJ1-2 | TRBD1 | TRBV10-3 | CAISPGQGNYGYTF | TGTGCCATCAGTCCGGGACAGGGTAACTATGGCTACACCTTC
. | TRBJ2-7 | . | TRBV5-8 | CASSRGQLRGEQYF | TGTGCCAGCAGCCGCGGACAGCTCAGGGGCGAGCAGTACTTC
. | TRBJ1-3 | . | TRBV27 | CASSLSGTGNTIYF | TGTGCCAGCAGTTTATCTGGGACAGGAAACACCATATATTTT
few | TRBJ2-7 | TRBD1 | TRBV29-1 | CSVVEPGQPPYEQYF | TGCAGCGTTGTAGAACCGGGACAGCCGCCCTACGAGCAGTACTTC
. | TRBJ2-7 | . | TRBV5-8 | CASSTGVATAYEQYF | TGTGCCAGCAGCACCGGGGTCGCAACTGCCTACGAGCAGTACTTC
. | TRBJ2-3 | . | TRBV6-5 | CASSDWVADTQYF | TGTGCCAGCAGTGACTGGGTAGCAGATACGCAGTATTTT
few | TRBJ1-1 | . | TRBV19 | CASSMVGGEGKEAFF | TGTGCCAGTAGTATGGTAGGCGGGGAGGGCAAAGAAGCTTTCTTT
few | TRBJ1-3 | TRBD1 | TRBV18 | CASSPLGQGLISGNTIYF | TGTGCCAGCTCACCACTCGGACAGGGCTTGATCTCTGGAAACACCATATATTTT
. | TRBJ2-1 | . | TRBV5-1 | CASSVDLTTGEQFF | TGCGCCAGCAGCGTGGACCTCACCACGGGTGAGCAGTTCTTC
. | TRBJ2-2 | TRBD1 | TRBV5-1 | CASNPTGNGELFF | TGCGCCAGCAACCCGACAGGGAACGGGGAGCTGTTTTTT
. | TRBJ1-3 | . | TRBV5-1 | CASSLVPGSSGNTIYF | TGCGCCAGCAGCTTGGTGCCGGGAAGCTCTGGAAACACCATATATTTT
. | TRBJ2-5 | . | TRBV6-1 | CASIRTARETQYF | TGTGCCAGCATAAGGACTGCAAGAGAGACCCAGTACTTC
. | TRBJ1-5 | . | TRBV4-1 | CASSQPAVPNQPQHF | TGCGCCAGCAGCCAACCGGCGGTTCCGAATCAGCCCCAGCATTTT
. | TRBJ1-2 | . | TRBV30 | CAWSPHENYGYTF | TGTGCCTGGAGTCCCCATGAAAACTATGGCTACACCTTC
. | TRBJ1-2 | TRBD1 | TRBV9 | CASSVALGQGLLGYTF | TGTGCCAGCAGCGTAGCTCTGGGACAGGGGCTTCTTGGCTACACCTTC
. | TRBJ1-6 | TRBD1 | TRBV5-1 | CASSLGQGVGSPLHF | TGCGCCAGCAGCTTGGGACAGGGAGTCGGTTCACCCCTCCACTTT
. | TRBJ1-3 | TRBD1 | TRBV5-4 | CASSLGQGQSGNTIYF | TGTGCCAGCAGCTTGGGACAGGGGCAATCTGGAAACACCATATATTTT
. | TRBJ2-7 | TRBD1 | TRBV7-3 | CASSLAGGREQYF | TGTGCCAGCAGCTTAGCAGGGGGCCGGGAGCAGTACTTC
. | TRBJ2-7 | TRBD1 | TRBV19 | CASNHRDREQQYF | TGTGCCAGTAACCACCGGGACAGGGAACAGCAGTACTTC
. | TRBJ2-1 | TRBD1 | TRBV7-7 | CASSSGQGNEQFF | TGTGCCAGCAGCTCGGGACAGGGGAATGAGCAGTTCTTC
. | TRBJ2-1 | . | TRBV4-1 | CASSQDPGAGALYNEQFF | TGCGCCAGCAGCCAGGACCCCGGGGCGGGGGCCCTCTACAATGAGCAGTTCTTC
once | TRBJ2-2 | . | TRBV5-5 | CASSLVATGELFF | TGTGCCAGCAGCTTGGTTGCAACCGGGGAGCTGTTTTTT
. | TRBJ1-1 | TRBD1 | TRBV5-6 | CASSQYNQGAWAFF | TGTGCCAGCAGCCAATACAATCAGGGGGCGTGGGCTTTCTTT
once | TRBJ1-3 | . | TRBV7-8 | CASSLALGAGNTIYF | TGTGCCAGCAGCTTAGCGTTAGGGGCTGGAAACACCATATATTTT
. | TRBJ2-7 | TRBD1 | TRBV6-5 | CASVPGQGSLAEQYF | TGTGCCAGCGTACCGGGACAGGGGAGTCTCGCCGAGCAGTACTTC
. | TRBJ2-7 | . | TRBV27 | CASSDTGLGYEQYF | TGTGCCAGCAGTGACACGGGACTCGGCTACGAGCAGTACTTC
. | TRBJ2-7 | TRBD2 | TRBV28 | CASGGLAGFNEQYF | TGTGCCAGCGGTGGACTAGCGGGTTTCAACGAGCAGTACTTC